Below are 25 T cell receptor beta chains sequenced from a single sample in a study of T cell repertoires in cytomegalovirus infection. TCRdb passed the reads through MiXCR, listing each CDR3 protein once. The profile covers some 130,000 distinct CDR3 sequences, with roughly 8.2% appearing a single time and over 9.5% taken by the ten largest. The sample was PBMCs. The source is a human donor in good health (CMV status not recorded). Some clones in this sample may be carry-over from other donors' samples.

The chain carries TRBV5-1 and TRBJ1-1, with TRBD1 as a possible D gene (6 bases). Germline values: CDR1 SGHRS, CDR2 YFSETQ. The CDR3 spans 15 residues. Trimming removed 4 bases at V and 2 bases at J, with 15 bases between. For the CDR3, the DNA is TGCGCCAGCAGCAAAGGGCCACAGGGCAACACTGAAGCTTTCTTT. It yields the protein CASSKGPQGNTEAFF. The full variable domain, with the rest looked up from reference TRBV5-1 and TRBJ1-1, is KAGVTQTPRYLIKTRGQQVTLSCSPISGHRSVSWYQQTPGQGLQFLFEYFSETQRNKGNFPGRFSGRQFSNSRSEMNVSTLELGDSALYLCASSKGPQGNTEAFFGQGTRLTVV.

This clonotype was counted ten times or more. V gene TRBV6-1 combines with J gene TRBJ2-7; no reliable D call. The CDR3 extends over 14 amino acids. CDR1 and CDR2 from the germline V gene are MNHNS and SASEGT. V lost 7 bases and J 6 bases, leaving 19 bases between the germline ends. The CDR3 sequence: CASNRAPAGSEQYF. The CDR3 nucleotides are TGTGCCAGCAACCGAGCACCGGCTGGTAGCGAGCAGTACTTC.

In this sample, this clonotype turned up many times. The chain is built from TRBV28 and TRBJ2-2; maybe TRBD2 (5 bases). There are 13 residues in the CDR3. Trimming removed 6 bases at V and 5 bases at J, with 10 bases between. The V gene's germline CDR1 is MDHEN and CDR2 SYDVKM. CDR3 sequence reads: CASSVGGTGELFF. The CDR3 DNA is TGTGCCAGCAGCGTCGGAGGAACCGGGGAGCTGTTTTTT.

This clonotype came up many times. This chain links TRBV7-9 with TRBJ2-3, with 7 bases that match TRBD2. The ends lost 5 bases at V and 2 bases at J; junction bases unmatched: 7. Germline V gene lookup returns CDR1 SEHNR and CDR2 FQNEAQ (reference sequence). CDR3 length: 15 residues. The CDR3 loop is CASSLTSRYTDTQYF. In DNA, the CDR3 is TGTGCCAGCAGCCTGACTAGCCGCTACACAGATACGCAGTATTTT.

There are many counts of this clonotype. CDR3 region: CASSLGLAGVSETQYF. The CDR3 DNA is TGTGCCAGCAGTCTGGGTCTAGCGGGGGTTTCGGAGACCCAGTACTTC. The chain uses TRBV12-3 or TRBV12-4 and TRBJ2-5, with TRBD2 matching over 10 bases. J gave up 5 bases and V 5 bases, and 11 bases lay outside the gene matches. The CDR3 runs 16 residues.

This clonotype was observed many times. The chain links TRBV20-1 to TRBJ2-2; D is unresolved. This CDR3 comprises 14 residues. CDR1 and CDR2 (germline): DFQATT, SNEGSKA (reference sequence). Trimming removed 6 bases at V and 4 bases at J, with 15 bases between. The chain's CDR3 is CSATAGSTTGELFF. In DNA, the CDR3 is TGCAGTGCAACGGCCGGGTCCACCACCGGGGAGCTGTTTTTT.

The chain couples TRBV5-1 to TRBJ2-1; no definite D call. V lost 0 bases to trimming and J lost 1 base, with 8 bases between them. The CDR3 has 15 amino acids. Germline CDR1 SGHRS, CDR2 YFSETQ. The CDR3 here is CASSLESWSYNEQFF. CDR3 DNA: TGCGCCAGCAGCTTGGAGAGTTGGTCCTACAATGAGCAGTTCTTC.

This clonotype was found many times. The J gene is TRBJ1-1, the V gene TRBV12-3 or TRBV12-4; 10 nucleotides align to TRBD1. The junction had 7 bases not matched to a gene; V was cut back by 6 bases and J by 6 bases. The CDR3 extends over 14 amino acids. CDR3 protein: CASRTGGSSAEAFF. In nucleotides, the CDR3 is TGTGCCAGCAGGACAGGGGGCTCGAGCGCTGAAGCTTTCTTT.

This clonotype occurred many times. V usage is TRBV7-2 and J usage is TRBJ1-1; D is uncertain. The V gene's germline CDR1 is SGHTA and CDR2 FQGNSA. This CDR3 region has 12 residues. Trimming shortened V by 8 bases and J by 11 bases, and 18 bases separated the two germline ends. The CDR3 DNA sequence: TGTGCCAGCGGGGTGGCGATGGGTAACGCTTTCTTT. Its translation is CASGVAMGNAFF.

This clonotype was counted a few times. Written as DNA, the CDR3 is TGTGCCAGCAGCCAAGTCTCTAGCGGGGGGACTCGGACGTTCTTC. Translating it yields CASSQVSSGGTRTFF. The genes are TRBV3-1 and TRBJ2-1; TRBD2 aligns across 11 bases. The CDR3 consists of 15 residues. The germline CDR1 and CDR2 sequences are LGHDT and YNNKEL (reference sequence). With V trimmed by 1 base and J by 15 bases, 11 bases remained unmatched.

This clonotype was counted at least ten times. The rearrangement joins TRBV18 to TRBJ1-5; D is uncertain. The V and J ends lost 3 bases and 0 bases respectively, with 6 bases between them. Germline V lookup: CDR1 KGHSH, CDR2 LQKENI. The CDR3 is 14 amino acids. The CDR3 sequence: CASSPADSNQPQHF. CDR3 nucleotide sequence: TGTGCCAGCTCACCGGCGGATAGCAATCAGCCCCAGCATTTT.

This clonotype was seen repeatedly, ten times or more. As DNA, the CDR3 is TGTGCCAGCAGCACCAAGATAAATCAGCCCCAGCATTTT. This encodes CASSTKINQPQHF. The V gene is TRBV7-2, the J gene TRBJ1-5; D not certain. The CDR3 is 13 amino acids. The germline gives CDR1 SGHTA, CDR2 FQGNSA. The germline V and J ends were trimmed by 5 bases and 4 bases, with 9 bases remaining between them.

The chain couples TRBV7-2 to TRBJ1-1; 11 bases fit TRBD1. V was pared by 4 bases and J by 3 bases, with 4 bases of the junction left unmatched. There are 15 residues in the CDR3. Germline CDR1 is SGHTA and CDR2 is FQGNSA. CDR3 bases: TGTGCCAGCAGCTGGCGGACAGGGGGCCACACTGAAGCTTTCTTT. Translated: CASSWRTGGHTEAFF. The complete variable domain, with remaining parts taken from reference TRBV7-2 and TRBJ1-1, reads GAGVSQSPSNKVTEKGKDVELRCDPISGHTALYWYRQSLGQGLEFLIYFQGNSAPDKSGLPSDRFSAERTGGSVSTLTIQRTQQEDSAVYLCASSWRTGGHTEAFFGQGTRLTVV.

This clonotype occurred a few times. The chain has TRBV9 and TRBJ1-1; no firm D call. Germline-derived CDR1 and CDR2 are SGDLS and YYNGEE. Trimming shortened V by 0 bases and J by 1 base, and 13 bases separated the two germline ends. The CDR3 spans 16 residues. In nucleotides, the CDR3 is TGTGCCAGCAGCGTAGACGATCGTCGGGGGAACACTGAAGCTTTCTTT. Encoded protein: CASSVDDRRGNTEAFF.

A few counts support this clonotype. V is TRBV12-3 or TRBV12-4 and J is TRBJ1-2; the D gene is possibly TRBD1 (5 bases). V dropped 3 bases and J dropped 4 bases, with 9 bases sitting between them. The CDR3 contains 13 residues. CDR3 in amino acids: CASSFLTAYGYTF. CDR3 sequence (DNA): TGTGCCAGCAGTTTTCTGACAGCCTATGGCTACACCTTC.

This clonotype was seen many times. The V gene is TRBV7-2, the J gene TRBJ2-2, with D possibly TRBD2 on 6 matching bases. Trimming cost V 2 bases and J 0 bases, with 10 bases left between them. Germline V gene sequence: CDR1 SGHTA, CDR2 FQGNSA. The CDR3 extends over 16 amino acids. The CDR3 is CASSLLGTPNTGELFF. The CDR3 region has the DNA TGTGCCAGCAGCTTACTCGGGACTCCGAACACCGGGGAGCTGTTTTTT.

V usage is TRBV20-1 and J usage is TRBJ2-5; D not resolved. Germline CDR1 and CDR2: DFQATT and SNEGSKA (reference sequence). The CDR3 covers 14 residues. V lost 5 bases to trimming and J lost 1 base, with 14 bases between them. CDR3 DNA sequence: TGCAGTGCTCCGGCGGCAGGAACCCAAGAGACCCAGTACTTC. Amino acids: CSAPAAGTQETQYF.

This clonotype was found many times. V gene TRBV7-2 combines with J gene TRBJ1-5; perhaps TRBD1 as D (5 bases). Trimming left V 1 base short and J 4 bases short, with 8 bases between. The CDR3 extends over 14 amino acids. Looked up from germline, CDR1 is SGHTA and CDR2 is FQGNSA. CDR3 residues: CASSLDRPNQPQHF. The CDR3 nucleotides are TGTGCCAGCAGCTTAGACAGGCCAAATCAGCCCCAGCATTTT.

This clonotype was seen at least ten times. The genes are TRBV7-8 and TRBJ2-3, with 7 bases that match TRBD2. Per the germline V gene, CDR1 is SGHVS and CDR2 is FQNEAQ. Unmatched junction bases numbered 6, after V lost 0 bases and J lost 0 bases. The CDR3 covers 17 residues. CDR3 region: CASSLASAAGSTDTQYF. The CDR3 nucleotides read TGTGCCAGCAGCTTAGCGTCCGCAGCGGGGAGCACAGATACGCAGTATTTT.

This clonotype has more than one count but fewer than ten. Because the CDR3 is missing its conserved closing phenylalanine or tryptophan, this is likely a read error. The DNA is left out, because the CDR3 cannot be placed on it with certainty; the CDR3 is given as TCRdb lists it. This chain uses TRBV20-1 with TRBJ2-7. The CDR3 extends over 9 residues, inclusive of both ends. The V gene's germline CDR1 is DFQATT and CDR2 SNEGSKA (reference sequence). CDR3 loop: CSARVLVDL.

This clonotype appeared many times. The chain employs TRBV2 and TRBJ1-2; D gene ambiguous. Trimming shortened V by 6 bases and J by 4 bases, and 12 bases separated the two germline ends. This CDR3 has 13 amino acids. Germline CDR1 reads SNHLY; CDR2 reads FYNNEI. In DNA, the CDR3 is TGTGCCAGCAGACTACACCAAACCTATGGCTACACCTTC. This translates into CASRLHQTYGYTF. Together with reference TRBV2 and TRBJ1-2, the CDR3 gives the full variable domain: EPEVTQTPSHQVTQMGQEVILRCVPISNHLYFYWYRQILGQKVEFLVSFYNNEISEKSEIFDDQFSVERPDGSNFTLKIRSTKLEDSAMYFCASRLHQTYGYTFGSGTRLTVV.

CDR3 sequence: CSVVYGLGNTEAFF. CDR3 bases: TGCAGCGTTGTGTATGGATTGGGTAACACTGAAGCTTTCTTT. The J gene is TRBJ1-1, the V gene TRBV29-1; D unclear. From germline, CDR1 is SQVTM and CDR2 ANQGSEA. Deletions cut 4 bases from V and 2 bases from J, with 14 bases between. This CDR3 contains 14 residues.

This clonotype was observed at least ten times. The V call is TRBV29-1, the J call TRBJ1-1, with 10 bases identical to TRBD1. The CDR3 loop spans 13 amino acids. CDR1 and CDR2 from the germline V gene are SQVTM and ANQGSEA. J gave up 1 base and V 5 bases, and 1 base lay outside the gene matches. The CDR3 spells CSVWDRGNTEAFF. Written as DNA, the CDR3 is TGCAGCGTTTGGGACAGGGGGAACACTGAAGCTTTCTTT.

At least ten counts were recorded for this clonotype. This chain links TRBV28 with TRBJ1-5; the D gene is possibly TRBD1 (5 bases). Per the germline V gene, CDR1 is MDHEN and CDR2 is SYDVKM. The CDR3 runs 16 residues. V gave up 6 bases and J gave up 0 bases, with 15 bases separating them. The CDR3 coding sequence is TGTGCCAGCAGCTCCCGACAGAGACATAGCAATCAGCCCCAGCATTTT. It codes for CASSSRQRHSNQPQHF.

There are many counts of this clonotype. V is TRBV7-2 and J is TRBJ2-5; D gene unclear. V lost 2 bases to trimming and J lost 2 bases, with 9 bases between them. This CDR3 is 14 amino acids long. Germline V lookup: CDR1 SGHTA, CDR2 FQGNSA. As DNA, the CDR3 is TGTGCCAGCAGCTTATATGGCCCACAAGAGACCCAGTACTTC. Translating gives CASSLYGPQETQYF.